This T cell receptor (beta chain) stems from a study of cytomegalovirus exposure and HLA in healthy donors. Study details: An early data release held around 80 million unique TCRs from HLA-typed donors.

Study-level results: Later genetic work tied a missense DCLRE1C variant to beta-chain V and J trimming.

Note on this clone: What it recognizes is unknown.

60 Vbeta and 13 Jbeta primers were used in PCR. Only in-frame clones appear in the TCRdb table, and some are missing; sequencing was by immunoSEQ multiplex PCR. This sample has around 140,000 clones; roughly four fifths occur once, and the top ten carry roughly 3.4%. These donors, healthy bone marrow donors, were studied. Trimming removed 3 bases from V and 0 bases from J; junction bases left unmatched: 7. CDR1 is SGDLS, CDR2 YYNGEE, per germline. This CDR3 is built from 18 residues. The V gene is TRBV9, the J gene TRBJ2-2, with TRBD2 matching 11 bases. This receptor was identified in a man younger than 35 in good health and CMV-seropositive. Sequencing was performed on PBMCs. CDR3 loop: CASSGTGTSGPNTGELFF. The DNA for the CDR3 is TGTGCCAGCAGCGGAACCGGGACTAGCGGACCGAACACCGGGGAGCTGTTTTTT.